This TCR beta chain was sequenced for a study of identical twins. The germline gives CDR1 LGHDT, CDR2 YNNKEL (reference sequence). V gave up 0 bases and J gave up 6 bases, with 18 bases separating them. The CDR3 length is 16 residues. This clonotype was counted a few times. TCRdb processed the 5' RACE reads anew with MiXCR; each CDR3 protein has one entry. The data show about 200,000 distinct CDR3 sequences, roughly 15% seen once. Separately, the same data were catalogued under a study of T cells expressing NK-cell markers.

This TCR was recovered from a woman between 18 and 30 years old in good health. Material: CD8+ T cells sorted from blood. The chain links TRBV3-1 to TRBJ2-7; TRBD2 might be the D (5 bases). CDR3: CASSQDRRGSGVEQYF. The CDR3 DNA sequence: TGTGCCAGCAGCCAAGATCGGCGAGGGAGTGGAGTCGAGCAGTACTTC.